The T cell receptor (beta chain) described here comes from a study of T cells in Graves' hyperthyroidism and ophthalmopathy. Study observations and caveats: Blood also carried most thyroid clonotypes expanded above 0.001. From stable hyperthyroidism, ophthalmopathy was set apart by a 13 V-J model.

CDR1 SGHAT and CDR2 FQNNGV come from the germline V gene. The CDR3 extends over 15 amino acids. J was trimmed by 5 bases and V by 2 bases; bases with no gene match: 6. This clonotype came up many times. Antigen unknown. The TCR beta CDR3 regions underwent amplification using RNA transcripts as the source. The HTBI primer set served for first-round RT-PCR of the TCR CDR3. TCRdb analysed the multiplex PCR reads with MiXCR anew, one entry per CDR3 protein. Here the sample spans around 600,000 distinct CDR3 sequences, 13% to 15% being singletons. Patients affected by ophthalmopathy presented a Clinical Activity Score of at least 3, a NOSPECS grade of at least 4, and disease duration below 3 months. From more than 9 ml of fresh peripheral blood, PBMCs were isolated.

Sequences were obtained from blood. The chain links TRBV11-2 to TRBJ2-1; 7 nucleotides agree with TRBD2. The TCR sequence derives from a woman younger than 30 with Graves' ophthalmopathy. The CDR3 loop is CASSLPWDYHNEQFF. CDR3 DNA sequence: TGTGCCAGCAGCTTACCCTGGGACTACCACAATGAGCAGTTCTTC.